The 5 T cell receptor beta chains given below trace back to one sample, sequenced in a study of tumor-infiltrating lymphocytes in primary liver carcinoma. Co-extraction of both nucleic acids (RNA and DNA) used roughly 18-34 mg of unsorted bulk tissue. The researchers produced TCR beta cDNA from around 0.5 ug total RNA with a constant-region primer. Construction of TCR beta libraries relied on three successive nested multiplex PCR rounds employing slightly modified ARM-PCR. With TRBV1-TRBV30 forward primers and a C-beta reverse primer, the first two PCR rounds were run for approximately 10 cycles each. Via MiXCR, TCRdb re-called the multiplex PCR reads, giving one row per CDR3 protein. The data contain approximately 60,000 distinct CDR3 sequences, about two thirds of them singletons. The sequencing sample was made of liver tumor tissue from sampling region 2. Described subset: tumor region T2, inferior pole. Every receptor here comes from a man between 40 and 49 years old with primary liver carcinoma and hepatitis B virus infection.

Comments on this clonotype: This could be a read error, since a much larger clone is one nucleotide away. This chain joins TRBV6-1 and TRBJ2-1, with D maybe TRBD2 (6 bases). From germline, CDR1 is MNHNS and CDR2 SASEGT. The CDR3 runs 13 residues. CDR3 amino acids: CVSRKTGVSEQFF. CDR3 DNA: TGTGTCAGCAGGAAGACGGGAGTTTCCGAGCAGTTCTTC.

This clonotype was seen only a few times. The junction shows a germline mismatch at one end, possibly a read error. The chain uses TRBV28 and TRBJ2-5; possibly TRBD2 for D (5 bases). Per the germline V gene, CDR1 is MDHEN and CDR2 is SYDVKM. The CDR3 has 14 amino acids. The CDR3 reads CASTRDVGQETQYF. The CDR3 region has the DNA TGTGCTAGCACTCGGGATGTTGGGCAAGAGACCCAGTACTTC.

On this clonotype itself: A read error is likely, as this CDR3 ends without the conserved phenylalanine or tryptophan. The V call is TRBV6-6, the J call TRBJ1-1; 8 positions match TRBD1. This CDR3 is built from 13 residues. Germline V gene sequence: CDR1 MNHNY, CDR2 SVGAGI (reference sequence). The CDR3 nucleotides read TGCGCCAGCAGCACAGGGGGGACTACTGGAGCTTTCTAT. It translates to CASSTGGTTGAFY.

As concerns this clonotype: A much larger clone differs from this one at a single base, so this may be a read error. The chain couples TRBV29-1 to TRBJ2-3, with TRBD1 matching over 8 bases. J lost 9 bases, V lost 1 base, and 6 bases had no gene match. The CDR3 has 13 residues. Germline CDR1 is SQVTM and CDR2 is ANQGSEA. CDR3: CSVEAQGGYTQYF. Written as DNA, the CDR3 is TGCAGCGTTGAAGCACAGGGGGGATACACGCAGTATTTT.

Turning to this clonotype: The junction shows a germline mismatch at one end, possibly a read error. V usage is TRBV11-2 and J usage is TRBJ2-1, with D unresolved. Germline CDR1 is SGHAT and CDR2 is FQNNGV. The CDR3 extends over 16 amino acids. DNA of the CDR3: TGTGCCAGCAGCTTAGATCCAGAGAGATCCTACAATGAGCACCTCTTC. Translating gives CASSLDPERSYNEHLF. Looking up the rest from reference TRBV11-2 and TRBJ2-1 gives the full variable domain: EAGVAQSPRYKIIEKRQSVAFWCNPISGHATLYWYQQILGQGPKLLIQFQNNGVVDDSQLPKDRFSAERLKGVDSTLKIQPAKLEDSAVYLCASSLDPERSYNEHLFGPGTRLTVL.